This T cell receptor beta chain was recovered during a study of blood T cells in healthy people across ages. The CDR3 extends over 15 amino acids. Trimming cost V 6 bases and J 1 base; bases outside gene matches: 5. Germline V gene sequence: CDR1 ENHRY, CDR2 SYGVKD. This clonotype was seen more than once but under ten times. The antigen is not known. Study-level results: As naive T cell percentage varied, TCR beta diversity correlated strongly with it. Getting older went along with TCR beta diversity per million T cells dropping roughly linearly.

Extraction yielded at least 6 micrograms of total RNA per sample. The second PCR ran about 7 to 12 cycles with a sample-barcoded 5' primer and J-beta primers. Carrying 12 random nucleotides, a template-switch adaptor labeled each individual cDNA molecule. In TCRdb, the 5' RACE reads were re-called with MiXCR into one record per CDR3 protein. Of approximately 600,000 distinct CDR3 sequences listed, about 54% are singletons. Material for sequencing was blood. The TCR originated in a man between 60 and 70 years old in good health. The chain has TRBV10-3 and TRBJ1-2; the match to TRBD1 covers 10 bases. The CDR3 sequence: CAISPGTGVNYGYTF. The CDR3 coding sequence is TGTGCCATCAGCCCCGGGACAGGGGTTAACTATGGCTACACCTTC.